This T cell receptor (beta chain) was recovered during a study of T cells in Graves' hyperthyroidism and ophthalmopathy. Overall study results and limits: Blood also contained most expanded thyroid clonotypes above 0.001.

For this clonotype: Its specificity is unknown.

RNA transcripts served as the template for amplifying TCR beta CDR3 regions. An initial round of RT-PCR targeting the TCR CDR3 relied on the HTBI primer set. TCRdb reprocessed the multiplex PCR reads with MiXCR, giving one entry per CDR3 protein. The data show 700,000 or so distinct CDR3 sequences, with around 15% seen just once and approximately 13% held by the top ten. Enrolled ophthalmopathy patients presented with a Clinical Activity Score of at least 3, a NOSPECS grade of at least 4, and disease duration under 3 months. Orbital computed tomography, thyroid ultrasound, serum thyroxine and TRAb, and clinical symptoms together informed the diagnoses. V lost 2 bases and J lost 1, with 12 bases in between. CDR1 MGHRA and CDR2 YSYEKL come from the germline V gene. The CDR3 spans 16 residues.

This clonotype was obtained from a woman in her forties or fifties with Graves' ophthalmopathy. The V call is TRBV4-1, the J call TRBJ1-3, with a possible D match to TRBD1 (6 bases). Sequenced material: blood. The CDR3 nucleotides read TGCGCCAGCAGCCAATATCCCAGGGGTTCTGGAAACACCATATATTTT. This sequence encodes CASSQYPRGSGNTIYF.